The 21 T cell receptor beta chains given below trace back to one sample, sequenced in a study of blood T cell repertoires in COVID-19. TCRdb's copy holds only in-frame clones and misses some; the assay was immunoSEQ multiplex PCR. Among 60,000 or so clones listed, over 75% were seen once. The sequenced sample consisted of peripheral blood. The receptors derive from an elderly man with acute or convalescent COVID-19.

This clone was detected only a few times. The V and J genes are TRBV7-2 and TRBJ2-5; maybe TRBD1 (6 bases). The CDR3 loop spans 13 amino acids. Germline V gene data show CDR1 as SGHTA and CDR2 as FQGNSA. V was clipped by 5 bases and J by 7 bases, with 14 bases between them. CDR3 bases: TGTGCCAGCAGCGCGGACAGTGCTGGGACCCAGTACTTC. Its protein product is CASSADSAGTQYF.

The chain is built from TRBV5-6 and TRBJ1-2; D is possibly TRBD1 (5 bases). The CDR3 loop spans 14 amino acids. Trimming pared 4 bases from V and 2 bases from J, leaving 12 bases between. CDR1 and CDR2 (germline): SGHDT, YYEEEE. CDR3 residues: CASSRRGRNYGYTF. The CDR3 DNA sequence: TGTGCCAGCAGCCGACGGGGGAGAAACTATGGCTACACCTTC.

V is TRBV7-2 and J is TRBJ2-1; D unresolved. The V end was cut by 5 bases, the J end by 0 bases, with 11 bases between. The CDR3 has 15 residues. Germline V gene data show CDR1 as SGHTA and CDR2 as FQGNSA. The CDR3 reads CASSPLSGSYNEQFF. CDR3 DNA sequence: TGTGCCAGCAGCCCTCTATCGGGCTCCTACAATGAGCAGTTCTTC.

This clone was counted a single time. The rearrangement joins TRBV11-3 to TRBJ2-7, with 9 bases lining up with TRBD1. The CDR3 contains 14 residues. CDR1 SGHNT and CDR2 YENEEA come from the germline V gene. Trimming took 1 base from V and 3 from J; bases not matched to a gene: 1. The CDR3 region has the DNA TGTGCCAGCAGCTTAGCGGGACAGGGCTACGAGCAGTACTTC. Translation: CASSLAGQGYEQYF.

The chain recombines TRBV5-1 with TRBJ2-5; D is possibly TRBD2 (5 bases). The V end was cut by 6 bases, the J end by 3 bases, with 6 bases between. Per germline, CDR1 SGHRS and CDR2 YFSETQ. The CDR3 contains 11 residues. The CDR3 DNA reads as TGCGCCAGCAAGGAGGAAGAGACCCAGTACTTC. Its translation is CASKEEETQYF.

The rearrangement uses TRBV30 and TRBJ1-4; D perhaps matches TRBD1 (6 bases). The V end was cut by 4 bases, the J end by 7 bases, with 16 bases between. In germline, CDR1 is GTSNPN, CDR2 SVGIG (reference sequence). The CDR3 spans 14 residues. The CDR3 DNA reads as TGTGCCTGGAATCGGCAGGGGCAGGTTGAAAAACTGTTTTTT. This encodes CAWNRQGQVEKLFF.

This clone appeared once. CDR3 DNA: TGCGCCAGCAGTGAGTCGAAGACTAGCGGGGTTGCAGATACGCAGTATTTT. This codes for CASSESKTSGVADTQYF. The chain combines TRBV10-2 with TRBJ2-3, with 11 nucleotides matching TRBD2. CDR3 length: 17 amino acids. Germline CDR1 and CDR2: WSHSY and SAAADI. With 0 bases clipped from V and 4 bases from J, the junction kept 6 bases outside the gene matches.

The chain combines TRBV5-1 with TRBJ2-7; 13 positions match TRBD2. The CDR3 loop spans 15 amino acids. CDR1 and CDR2 (germline): SGHRS, YFSETQ. V lost 4 bases to trimming and J lost 2 bases; unmatched junction nucleotides: 3. The CDR3 is CASSRGTSGAYEQYF. In DNA, the CDR3 is TGCGCCAGCAGCCGAGGGACTAGCGGGGCCTACGAGCAGTACTTC.

Of note for this clone: The identical CDR3 is also encoded by other nucleotide sequences in the sample. This chain uses TRBV6-1 with TRBJ1-1; D is possibly TRBD1 (6 bases). Germline V gene data show CDR1 as MNHNS and CDR2 as SASEGT. Trimming took 1 base from V and 1 from J, leaving 7 bases between them. This CDR3 region has 14 residues. This CDR3 reads CASSEGGGNTEAFF. The DNA of the CDR3 is TGTGCCAGCAGTGAAGGAGGGGGGAACACTGAAGCTTTCTTT.

The chain carries TRBV5-6 and TRBJ2-7; possibly TRBD1 for D (6 bases). V lost 0 bases and J 2 bases, leaving 12 bases between the germline ends. Germline V gene data show CDR1 as SGHDT and CDR2 as YYEEEE. This CDR3 comprises 15 residues. The CDR3 spells CASSLVVTGTYEQYF. In DNA form, the CDR3 reads TGTGCCAGCAGCTTGGTCGTCACAGGGACCTACGAGCAGTACTTC.

V is TRBV15 and J is TRBJ1-2; possibly TRBD1 for D (5 bases). This CDR3 is built from 18 residues. Germline V CDR1 and CDR2: LNHNV, YYDKDF (reference sequence). V lost 1 base and J 0 bases, leaving 18 bases between the germline ends. In nucleotides, the CDR3 is TGTGCCACCAGCAGAGGTTTGAAGGGACGGGGGGCTAACTATGGCTACACCTTC. Its translation: CATSRGLKGRGANYGYTF.

Written as DNA, the CDR3 is TGTGCCAGCTCACCACAGGGAGGGGAGGCCACTGAAGCTTTCTTT. This codes for CASSPQGGEATEAFF. The chain carries TRBV18 and TRBJ1-1, with TRBD1 as a possible D gene (5 bases). Trimming shortened V by 1 base and J by 4 bases, and 13 bases separated the two germline ends. CDR1 KGHSH and CDR2 LQKENI come from the germline V gene. The CDR3 totals 15 residues.

This clone was seen a single time. The CDR3 sequence is CASSGQGYGYTF. The CDR3, as DNA: TGTGCCAGCAGTGGACAGGGCTATGGCTACACCTTC. This chain joins TRBV11-2 and TRBJ1-2, with TRBD1 matching over 8 bases. Per the germline V gene, CDR1 is SGHAT and CDR2 is FQNNGV. V shed 6 bases and J 4 bases; nucleotides not matched to a gene: 1. This CDR3 has 12 amino acids. The variable domain in full, completed from reference TRBV11-2 and TRBJ1-2, reads EAGVAQSPRYKIIEKRQSVAFWCNPISGHATLYWYQQILGQGPKLLIQFQNNGVVDDSQLPKDRFSAERLKGVDSTLKIQPAKLEDSAVYLCASSGQGYGYTFGSGTRLTVV.

The chain carries TRBV27 and TRBJ1-1; TRBD1 might be the D (5 bases). V was pared by 6 bases and J by 1 base, with 15 bases between. In germline, CDR1 is MNHEY, CDR2 SMNVEV (reference sequence). The CDR3 sequence is 15 residues long. The CDR3 sequence: CASRQGGGTNTEAFF. As DNA, the CDR3 is TGTGCCAGCAGGCAAGGCGGGGGAACGAACACTGAAGCTTTCTTT.

The chain has TRBV29-1 and TRBJ2-6; D call uncertain. CDR1 and CDR2 (germline): SQVTM, ANQGSEA. The V gene lost 4 bases and the J gene lost 2 bases, with 6 bases spanning the gap. CDR3 length equals 13 residues. The CDR3 protein is CSVGRAGANVLTF. DNA of the CDR3: TGCAGCGTTGGCCGGGCTGGGGCCAACGTCCTGACTTTC.

This chain joins TRBV6-5 and TRBJ2-2; D is ambiguous. Trimming left V 8 bases short and J 0 bases short, with 13 bases between. Germline V gene data show CDR1 as MNHEY and CDR2 as SVGAGI. The CDR3 is made up of 15 amino acids. The CDR3 DNA reads as TGTGCCAGCGCAGGATCCGTATCGAACACCGGGGAGCTGTTTTTT. Its translation is CASAGSVSNTGELFF.

V is TRBV5-1 and J is TRBJ2-3; 13 nucleotides match TRBD2. The V gene end was trimmed by 4 bases and the J gene end by 0 bases; junction bases not matched to a gene: 5. The germline V gene encodes CDR1 SGHRS and CDR2 YFSETQ. The CDR3 covers 17 residues. The CDR3 protein is CASSPGTSGVSTDTQYF. CDR3 coding DNA: TGCGCCAGCAGCCCCGGGACTAGCGGGGTTAGCACAGATACGCAGTATTTT.

This chain links TRBV5-1 with TRBJ1-1; 7 bases fit TRBD1. The V gene's germline CDR1 is SGHRS and CDR2 YFSETQ. V gave up 1 base and J gave up 1 base; unmatched junction bases: 7. The CDR3 has 16 amino acids. The CDR3 reads CASSLNSDRRNTEAFF. For the CDR3, the DNA is TGCGCCAGCAGCTTGAATTCGGACAGGCGGAACACTGAAGCTTTCTTT.

V usage is TRBV6-6 and J usage is TRBJ1-6; 8 nucleotides agree with TRBD1. Germline V CDR1 and CDR2: MNHNY, SVGAGI (reference sequence). The CDR3 consists of 13 residues. V was clipped by 8 bases and J by 7 bases; unmatched bases: 4. The CDR3 DNA reads TGTGCCAGCGGGACAGGAGAAAATTCACCCCTCCACTTT. Translation: CASGTGENSPLHF.

The chain couples TRBV5-1 to TRBJ1-4; a weak D match, TRBD1 (5 bases). The CDR3 runs 15 residues. Trimming shortened V by 9 bases and J by 3 bases, and 18 bases separated the two germline ends. The germline gives CDR1 SGHRS, CDR2 YFSETQ. In nucleotides, the CDR3 is TGCGCCACCAAACCGCAGACAGACGCTAATGAAAAACTGTTTTTT. Encoded protein: CATKPQTDANEKLFF.

The chain carries TRBV5-1 and TRBJ2-5; 8 bases are shared with TRBD1. Germline trimming cut 8 bases from V and 2 bases from J; bases unmatched to any gene: 11. CDR1 and CDR2 (germline): SGHRS, YFSETQ. The CDR3 consists of 15 residues. The CDR3 region is CASSPFGQGQETQYF. In DNA form, the CDR3 reads TGCGCCAGTTCCCCCTTCGGACAGGGACAAGAGACCCAGTACTTC.